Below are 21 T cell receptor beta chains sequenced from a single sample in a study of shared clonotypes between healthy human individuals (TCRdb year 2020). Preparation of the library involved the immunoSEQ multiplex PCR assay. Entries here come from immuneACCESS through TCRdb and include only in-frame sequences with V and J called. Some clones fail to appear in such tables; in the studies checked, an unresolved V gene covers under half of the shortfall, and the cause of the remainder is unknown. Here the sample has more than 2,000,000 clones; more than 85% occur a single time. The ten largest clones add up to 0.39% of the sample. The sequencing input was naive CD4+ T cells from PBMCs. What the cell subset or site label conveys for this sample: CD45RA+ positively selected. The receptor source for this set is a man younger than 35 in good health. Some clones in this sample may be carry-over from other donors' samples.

The chain's CDR3 is CSVGERSTDTQYF. The CDR3 DNA is TGCAGCGTTGGGGAGCGGAGCACAGATACGCAGTATTTT. The chain is built from TRBV29-1 and TRBJ2-3, with D possibly matching TRBD2 (5 bases). CDR3 length: 13 amino acids. V was trimmed by 4 bases and J by 0 bases, leaving 8 bases between them. Germline V gene sequence: CDR1 SQVTM, CDR2 ANQGSEA.

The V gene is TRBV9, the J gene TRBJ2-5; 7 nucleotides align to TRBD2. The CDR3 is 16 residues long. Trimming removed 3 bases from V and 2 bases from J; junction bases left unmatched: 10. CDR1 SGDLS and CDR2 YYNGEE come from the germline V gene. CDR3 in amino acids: CASSARGGSRQETQYF. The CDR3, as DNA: TGTGCCAGCAGCGCAAGGGGCGGGAGTCGTCAAGAGACCCAGTACTTC.

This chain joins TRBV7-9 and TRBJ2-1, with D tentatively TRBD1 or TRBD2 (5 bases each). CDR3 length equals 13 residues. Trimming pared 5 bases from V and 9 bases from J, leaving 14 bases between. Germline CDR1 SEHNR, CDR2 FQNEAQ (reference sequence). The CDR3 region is CASSRTRDGEQFF. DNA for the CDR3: TGTGCCAGCAGCAGGACCCGGGACGGTGAGCAGTTCTTC. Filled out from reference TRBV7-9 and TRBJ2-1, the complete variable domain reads DTGVSQNPRHKITKRGQNVTFRCDPISEHNRLYWYRQTLGQGPEFLTYFQNEAQLEKSRLLSDRFSAERPKGSFSTLEIQRTEQGDSAMYLCASSRTRDGEQFFGPGTRLTVL.

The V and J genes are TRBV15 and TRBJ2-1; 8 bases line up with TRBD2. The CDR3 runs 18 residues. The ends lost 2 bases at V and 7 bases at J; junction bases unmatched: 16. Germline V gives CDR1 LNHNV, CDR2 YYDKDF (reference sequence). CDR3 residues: CATSRPRASGFQRNEQFF. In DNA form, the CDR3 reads TGTGCCACCAGCAGACCTAGGGCTAGCGGGTTCCAGCGGAATGAGCAGTTCTTC.

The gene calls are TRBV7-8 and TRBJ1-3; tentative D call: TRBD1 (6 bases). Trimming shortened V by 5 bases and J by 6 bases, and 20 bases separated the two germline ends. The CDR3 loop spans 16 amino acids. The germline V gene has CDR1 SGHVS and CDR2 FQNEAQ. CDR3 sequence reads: CASSGGGLGPSNTIYF. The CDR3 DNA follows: TGTGCCAGCAGCGGGGGGGGCCTAGGCCCCTCAAACACCATATATTTT.

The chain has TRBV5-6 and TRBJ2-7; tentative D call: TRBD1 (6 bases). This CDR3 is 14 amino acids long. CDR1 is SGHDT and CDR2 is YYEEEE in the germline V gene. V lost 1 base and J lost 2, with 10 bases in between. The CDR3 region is CASSLSGAPYEQYF. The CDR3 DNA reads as TGTGCCAGCAGCTTGTCAGGGGCCCCCTACGAGCAGTACTTC.

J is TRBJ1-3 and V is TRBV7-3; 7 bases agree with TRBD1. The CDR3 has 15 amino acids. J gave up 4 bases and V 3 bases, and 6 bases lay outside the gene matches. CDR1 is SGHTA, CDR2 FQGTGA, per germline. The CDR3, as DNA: TGTGCCAGCAGCTTCTCGACAGGGTTCGGAAACACCATATATTTT. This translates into CASSFSTGFGNTIYF.

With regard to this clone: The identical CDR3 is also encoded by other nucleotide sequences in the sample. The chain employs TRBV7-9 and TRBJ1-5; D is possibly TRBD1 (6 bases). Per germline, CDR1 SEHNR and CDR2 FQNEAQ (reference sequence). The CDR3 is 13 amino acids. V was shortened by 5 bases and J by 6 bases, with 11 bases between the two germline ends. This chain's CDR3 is CASSPGGAQPQHF. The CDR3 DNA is TGTGCCAGCAGCCCTGGGGGGGCTCAGCCCCAGCATTTT.

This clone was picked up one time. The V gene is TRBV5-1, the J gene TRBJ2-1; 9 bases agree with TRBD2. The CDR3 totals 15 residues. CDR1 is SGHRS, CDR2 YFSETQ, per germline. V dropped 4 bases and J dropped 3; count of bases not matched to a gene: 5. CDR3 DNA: TGCGCCAGCAGCCTAAATAGCGGGGGCTACAATGAGCAGTTCTTC. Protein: CASSLNSGGYNEQFF. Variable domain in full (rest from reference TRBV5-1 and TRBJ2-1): KAGVTQTPRYLIKTRGQQVTLSCSPISGHRSVSWYQQTPGQGLQFLFEYFSETQRNKGNFPGRFSGRQFSNSRSEMNVSTLELGDSALYLCASSLNSGGYNEQFFGPGTRLTVL.

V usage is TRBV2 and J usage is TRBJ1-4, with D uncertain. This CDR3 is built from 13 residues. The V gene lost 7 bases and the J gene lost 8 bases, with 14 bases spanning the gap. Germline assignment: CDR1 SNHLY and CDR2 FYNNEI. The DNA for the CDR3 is TGTGCCAGCAATCGGAGGGAGGGAGAAAAACTGTTTTTT. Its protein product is CASNRREGEKLFF.

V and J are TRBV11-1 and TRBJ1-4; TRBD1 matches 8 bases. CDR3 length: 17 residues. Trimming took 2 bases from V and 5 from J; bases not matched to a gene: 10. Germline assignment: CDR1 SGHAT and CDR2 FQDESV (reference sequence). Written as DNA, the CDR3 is TGTGCCAGCAGCTTACGCCCCGGGACAGGAGAAAATGAAAAACTGTTTTTT. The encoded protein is CASSLRPGTGENEKLFF.

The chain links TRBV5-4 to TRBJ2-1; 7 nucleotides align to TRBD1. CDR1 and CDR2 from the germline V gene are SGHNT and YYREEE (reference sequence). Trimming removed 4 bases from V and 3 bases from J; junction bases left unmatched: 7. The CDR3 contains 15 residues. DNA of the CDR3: TGTGCCAGCAGCCCCTCAGGGGGTAGCTACAATGAGCAGTTCTTC. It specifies CASSPSGGSYNEQFF.

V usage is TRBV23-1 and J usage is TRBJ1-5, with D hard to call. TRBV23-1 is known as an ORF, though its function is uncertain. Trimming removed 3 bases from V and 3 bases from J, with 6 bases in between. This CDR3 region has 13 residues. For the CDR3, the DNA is TGCGCCAGCAGTCACCAGTCCAATCAGCCCCAGCATTTT. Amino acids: CASSHQSNQPQHF.

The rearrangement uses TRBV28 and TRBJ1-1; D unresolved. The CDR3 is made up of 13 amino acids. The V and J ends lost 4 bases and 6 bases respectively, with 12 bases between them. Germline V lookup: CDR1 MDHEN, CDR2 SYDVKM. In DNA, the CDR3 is TGTGCCAGCAGTTACGGGTCCAGCGCTGAAGCTTTCTTT. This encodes CASSYGSSAEAFF.

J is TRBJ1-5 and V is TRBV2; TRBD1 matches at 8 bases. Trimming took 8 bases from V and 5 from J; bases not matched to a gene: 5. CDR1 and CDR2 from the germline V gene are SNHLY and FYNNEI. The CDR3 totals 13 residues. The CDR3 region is CASDLDRDQPQHF. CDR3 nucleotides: TGTGCCAGCGACCTGGACAGGGATCAGCCCCAGCATTTT.

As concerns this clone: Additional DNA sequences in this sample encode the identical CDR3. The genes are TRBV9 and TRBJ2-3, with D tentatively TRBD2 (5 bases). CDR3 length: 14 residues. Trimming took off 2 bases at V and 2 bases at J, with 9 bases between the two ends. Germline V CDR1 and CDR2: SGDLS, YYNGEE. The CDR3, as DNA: TGTGCCAGCAGCGTGGGCGGGTACACAGATACGCAGTATTTT. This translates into CASSVGGYTDTQYF.

CDR3 protein: CASSLARDRGRTDTQYF. Written as DNA, the CDR3 is TGTGCCAGCAGCTTGGCCCGGGACAGGGGGCGCACAGATACGCAGTATTTT. This rearrangement joins TRBV5-4 to TRBJ2-3; 12 bases fit TRBD1. The germline V gene has CDR1 SGHNT and CDR2 YYREEE (reference sequence). The length of the CDR3 is 17 residues. The V segment lost 0 bases and the J segment 1 base; nucleotides outside the gene matches: 3.

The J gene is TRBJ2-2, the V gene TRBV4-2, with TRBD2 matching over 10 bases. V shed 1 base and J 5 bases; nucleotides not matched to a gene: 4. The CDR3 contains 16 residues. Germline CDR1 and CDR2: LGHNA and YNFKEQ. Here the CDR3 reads CASSQASGRGTGELFF. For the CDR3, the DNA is TGTGCCAGCAGCCAAGCCAGCGGGAGGGGTACCGGGGAGCTGTTTTTT.

The CDR3 sequence: CASSLEGPNTGELFF. The CDR3 DNA follows: TGTGCCAGCAGCTTGGAGGGGCCGAACACCGGGGAGCTGTTTTTT. The chain is built from TRBV5-5 and TRBJ2-2, with D perhaps matching TRBD1 (5 bases). V gave up 0 bases and J gave up 0 bases, with 6 bases separating them. The CDR3 is 15 amino acids. CDR1 is SGHKS, CDR2 YYEKEE, per germline (reference sequence).

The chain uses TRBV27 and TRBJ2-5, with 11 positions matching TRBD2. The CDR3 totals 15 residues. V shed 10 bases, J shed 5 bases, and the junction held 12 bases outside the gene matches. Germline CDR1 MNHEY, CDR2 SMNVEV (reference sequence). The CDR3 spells CATKPTSGASETQYF. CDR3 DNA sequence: TGTGCCACTAAACCGACTAGCGGGGCTTCGGAGACCCAGTACTTC.

The CDR3 reads CAISEPLGGAGTYNEQFF. The CDR3 DNA sequence: TGTGCCATCAGTGAGCCCCTTGGTGGCGCAGGGACCTACAATGAGCAGTTCTTC. The chain recombines TRBV10-3 with TRBJ2-1; D may be TRBD1 (5 bases). Germline-derived CDR1 and CDR2 are ENHRY and SYGVKD. The V end was cut by 2 bases, the J end by 2 bases, with 19 bases between. This CDR3 spans 18 amino acids.